This T cell receptor (beta chain) was observed in a study of CD8 T cells in ankylosing spondylitis. Study-wide results and caveats: Reportedly, disease-linked clones are significantly enriched in ankylosing spondylitis patients' matched synovial fluid. Several of the motif variants were reported before in synovial fluid and blood from reactive arthritis. It appeared that ankylosing spondylitis blood was characterized by a TCR beta motif of seven or eight highly homologous variants.

Quantitative 5'-RACE was performed with molecular barcodes, and it yielded the TCR beta libraries. TCRdb reanalysed the 5' RACE reads using MiXCR and keeps one entry per CDR3 protein. The sample has 5,000 or so distinct CDR3 sequences, 2% to 2.5% seen once. This clonotype was recorded at least ten times. The antigen is undetermined. This CDR3 has 16 amino acids. Germline lookup yields CDR1 SGDLS and CDR2 YYNGEE. Trimming shortened V by 0 bases and J by 3 bases, and 16 bases separated the two germline ends. This clonotype was sampled from a male donor with ankylosing spondylitis or in good health (not recorded which). The V and J genes are TRBV9 and TRBJ2-7; tentatively, D is TRBD1 or TRBD2 (6 bases each). The material sequenced was blood, either unsorted or a sorted T cell fraction (not recorded which). The CDR3 protein is CASSVAGGGAHYEQYF. The CDR3 DNA follows: TGTGCCAGCAGCGTAGCTGGAGGGGGAGCGCACTACGAGCAGTACTTC. Filled out from reference TRBV9 and TRBJ2-7, the complete variable domain reads DSGVTQTPKHLITATGQRVTLRCSPRSGDLSVYWYQQSLDQGLQFLIQYYNGEERAKGNILERFSAQQFPDLHSELNLSSLELGDSALYFCASSVAGGGAHYEQYFGPGTRLTVT.